The TCR beta chain described here comes from a study of spatial heterogeneity in lung cancer. Whole-study findings and limits: Circulating ubiquitous expanded tumor TCRs were observed more frequently at resection than at follow-up.

This clonotype is labeled medium-sized. Its cognate antigen is unknown. Time point reported: sample taken at primary tumor resection. Whole RNA, which was extracted from tumor, nontumor lung tissue or frozen PBMC, was sequenced without any cell sorting. The CDR3 has 15 residues. Losses at the gene ends were 4 bases for V and 6 bases for J; bases not matched to a gene: 8. The V gene's germline CDR1 is SGHRS and CDR2 YFSETQ. TCRdb fed the 5' RACE reads into MiXCR, producing one record per CDR3 protein. Of 12,000 or so distinct CDR3 sequences listed, around 15% are singletons. The clonotype was recovered from a female donor with early-stage non-small cell lung cancer. This sequence joins TRBV5-1 and TRBJ2-1; TRBD2 agrees at 9 bases. The sample was PBMCs, taken at surgery. This chain's CDR3 is CASSLSGRLGNEQFF. The CDR3 DNA follows: TGCGCCAGCAGCCTTAGCGGGAGACTAGGCAATGAGCAGTTCTTC.